This entry lists 10 T cell receptor beta chains sequenced from one sample in a study of T cell changes during pregnancy in multiple sclerosis. Sequenced by immunoSEQ multiplex PCR; TCRdb stores in-frame clones only, minus some. Of about 53,000 clones detected, around 90% appear once; the ten largest clones hold 0.5%. This sample comprised CD4+ T cells from peripheral blood mononuclear cells, obtained in the third trimester of pregnancy. The source of these receptors is a female donor with multiple sclerosis, enrolled in a pregnancy study.

This clone was picked up one time. J is TRBJ1-1 and V is TRBV6-1; 8 nucleotides align to TRBD1. Germline V lookup: CDR1 MNHNS, CDR2 SASEGT. This CDR3 is 14 amino acids long. The V and J ends lost 5 bases and 1 base, in that order; junction bases with no gene match: 3. CDR3 amino acids: CASSSGTGNTEAFF. CDR3 coding DNA: TGTGCCAGCAGTTCTGGGACAGGGAACACTGAAGCTTTCTTT.

The chain couples TRBV5-1 to TRBJ1-1; maybe TRBD1 (5 bases). CDR3 length: 15 amino acids. V lost 0 bases and J 1 base, leaving 10 bases between the germline ends. Germline assignment: CDR1 SGHRS and CDR2 YFSETQ. CDR3: CASSLATGGNTEAFF. For the CDR3, the DNA is TGCGCCAGCAGCTTGGCCACGGGGGGGAACACTGAAGCTTTCTTT.

The chain employs TRBV2 and TRBJ1-2; perhaps TRBD1 as D (5 bases). The V and J ends lost 7 bases and 4 bases respectively, with 19 bases between them. The germline gives CDR1 SNHLY, CDR2 FYNNEI. The CDR3 consists of 15 residues. CDR3 nucleotides: TGTGCCAGCAACGCCATAGCGGGGGTCGGCTATGGCTACACCTTC. Its translation: CASNAIAGVGYGYTF.

This sequence joins TRBV6-6 and TRBJ1-4; TRBD1 is a possible D gene (5 bases). The CDR3 covers 15 residues. Trimming cost V 5 bases and J 8 bases, with 18 bases left between them. In germline, CDR1 is MNHNY, CDR2 SVGAGI (reference sequence). The CDR3 protein is CASSDGGRGREKLFF. The CDR3 DNA reads as TGTGCCAGCAGTGACGGGGGGAGGGGTCGGGAAAAACTGTTTTTT.

The chain combines TRBV6-5 with TRBJ2-1; possibly TRBD2 for D (5 bases). V shed 7 bases and J shed 8 bases, with 18 bases lying between them. Germline lookup yields CDR1 MNHEY and CDR2 SVGAGI. The CDR3 totals 14 residues. The CDR3 sequence: CASTSLARFDEQFF. The CDR3 coding sequence is TGTGCCAGCACCTCCCTAGCCAGGTTTGATGAGCAGTTCTTC.

The chain employs TRBV21-1 and TRBJ2-7; TRBD2, the table's D call, was not compared with the DNA. TRBV21-1 has pseudogene status. The CDR3 is made up of 17 amino acids. The CDR3 protein is CASSNKGGLGGHYEQYF. The DNA of the CDR3 is TGTGCCAGCAGCAACAAAGGGGGATTGGGGGGGCACTACGAGCAGTACTTC.

The chain couples TRBV30 to TRBJ1-5; no reliable D call. This CDR3 is built from 14 residues. Germline V gene lookup returns CDR1 GTSNPN and CDR2 SVGIG (reference sequence). V was pared by 0 bases and J by 2 bases, with 8 bases between. Here the CDR3 reads CAWSVQSGNQPQHF. The CDR3 bases are TGTGCCTGGAGTGTACAGTCCGGCAATCAGCCCCAGCATTTT.

This chain links TRBV27 with TRBJ1-2; no reliable D call. From germline, CDR1 is MNHEY and CDR2 SMNVEV (reference sequence). V lost 3 bases and J lost 5, with 19 bases in between. The CDR3 has 16 amino acids. The CDR3 spells CASSFVRGRTSYGYTF. CDR3 bases: TGTGCCAGCAGTTTCGTCCGGGGTAGGACTTCATATGGCTACACCTTC.

The gene calls are TRBV19 and TRBJ1-1; tentative D call: TRBD1 (6 bases). V lost 4 bases and J 5 bases, leaving 14 bases between the germline ends. Germline loops: CDR1 LNHDA, CDR2 SQIVND (reference sequence). The CDR3 has 14 amino acids. The CDR3 protein is CASSKQGPWTEAFF. The CDR3 nucleotides are TGTGCCAGTAGTAAACAGGGACCTTGGACTGAAGCTTTCTTT. Using reference TRBV19 and TRBJ1-1 for the parts outside the CDR3, the full variable domain is DGGITQSPKYLFRKEGQNVTLSCEQNLNHDAMYWYRQDPGQGLRLIYYSQIVNDFQKGDIAEGYSVSREKKESFPLTVTSAQKNPTAFYLCASSKQGPWTEAFFGQGTRLTVV.

This sequence joins TRBV11-2 and TRBJ2-4; possible D gene TRBD1, 6 bases. CDR3 length: 12 residues. Germline V gene data show CDR1 as SGHAT and CDR2 as FQNNGV. Trimming removed 6 bases from V and 8 bases from J, with 11 bases in between. Here the CDR3 DNA reads TGTGCCAGCAGATACAGGGACCACATTCAGTACTTC. Its protein is CASRYRDHIQYF.